The rows below give T cell receptor beta chains drawn from one sample of a study of multiple sclerosis patients with progressive multifocal leukoencephalopathy. TCRdb's table, derived via immunoSEQ multiplex PCR, lists solely in-frame clones and lacks some. This table holds approximately 31,000 clones, roughly 90% found once. The specimen was PBMCs, collected from a patient treated with natalizumab. The receptors originated from a human donor with progressive multifocal leukoencephalopathy. CDR3s include the opening cysteine and the closing phenylalanine or tryptophan. A D gene is named only where the DNA matches it firmly. The size entry is marked missing in some rows and otherwise reads once, few, many or a size class.

V	size	D	J	CDR3	DNA
TRBV19	-	TRBD1	TRBJ1-6	CASSGTGGFSPLHF	TGTGCCAGTTCCGGGACAGGGGGCTTTTCACCCCTCCACTTT
TRBV2	-	TRBD1	TRBJ1-1	CASSRDREDRTEAFF	TGTGCCAGCAGTCGGGACAGGGAGGACCGTACTGAAGCTTTCTTT
TRBV7-3	-	-	TRBJ1-6	CASSLTSSGQPLHF	TGTGCCAGCAGCTTAACGTCTTCGGGTCAGCCCCTCCACTTT
TRBV7-2	-	TRBD1	TRBJ1-4	CASSLTGQGREKLFF	TGTGCCAGCAGCCTCACGGGACAGGGGCGTGAAAAACTGTTTTTT
TRBV4-1	-	TRBD1	TRBJ2-7	CASSPQGAVSDEQYF	TGCGCCAGCAGCCCCCAGGGGGCAGTCAGCGACGAGCAGTACTTC
TRBV4-3	-	TRBD2	TRBJ2-7	CASSQGLADEYEQYF	TGCGCCAGCAGCCAAGGGCTAGCGGATGAATACGAGCAGTACTTC
TRBV29-1	-	-	TRBJ2-7	CSAARDYEQYF	TGCAGCGCAGCGAGGGACTACGAGCAGTACTTC
TRBV5-1	-	-	TRBJ1-1	CASSLAREGVNTEAFF	TGCGCCAGCAGCTTGGCACGGGAAGGGGTGAACACTGAAGCTTTCTTT
TRBV28	-	-	TRBJ1-2	CASSHQIYGYTF	TGTGCCAGCAGTCACCAAATCTATGGCTACACCTTC
TRBV11-3	-	TRBD2	TRBJ2-1	CASSPGLAGLF	TGTGCCAGCAGCCCGGGACTAGCGGGACTCTTC
TRBV7-2	-	TRBD1	TRBJ1-2	CASSLDGDRGHRDGYTF	TGTGCCAGCAGCTTAGACGGGGACAGGGGGCATAGAGATGGCTACACCTTC
TRBV10-3	-	-	TRBJ2-7	CAISEGLSGVIYEQYF	TGTGCCATCAGTGAGGGACTCTCGGGAGTAATCTACGAGCAGTACTTC
TRBV15	-	-	TRBJ2-7	CATSRGSGRANYEQYF	TGTGCCACCAGCAGAGGTTCCGGACGCGCTAACTACGAGCAGTACTTC
TRBV4-1	-	-	TRBJ1-4	CASSQDGTPRGEKLFF	TGCGCCAGCAGCCAAGACGGGACCCCCCGGGGGGAAAAACTGTTTTTT
TRBV6-5	-	TRBD1	TRBJ1-1	CASSYEGALMNTEAFF	TGTGCCAGCAGTTACGAGGGGGCCCTCATGAACACTGAAGCTTTCTTT
TRBV30	-	TRBD1	TRBJ1-3	CAWSPGQAGNTIYF	TGTGCCTGGAGTCCTGGACAGGCTGGAAACACCATATATTTT
TRBV10-3	once	-	TRBJ1-2	CAISERRAGEGYTF	TGTGCCATCAGTGAGCGGCGGGCAGGGGAAGGCTACACCTTC